The rows below give T cell receptor beta chains drawn from one sample of a study of T cell repertoires in cytomegalovirus infection. For these TCRs, the target antigens are not known. Using its own MiXCR run on the reads, TCRdb lists one record per CDR3 protein. This sample yields about 47,000 distinct CDR3 sequences, of which roughly 18% are seen a single time; about 53% belongs to the top ten. The material sequenced was CD8+ T cells from cultured PBMCs, taken from culture after CMV antigen stimulation. These receptors were obtained from a human donor in good health (CMV status not recorded). Some clones in this sample may be carry-over from other donors' samples. Each CDR3 is given with its conserved first and last residue. The order of the fields is V gene, clone size, D gene, J gene, CDR3 protein, CDR3 DNA. A D gene is named only where the DNA matches it firmly. Size tells how often a clone was seen (once, few, many) or the class of an expanded clone, and some rows leave it out.

TRBV30,.,.,TRBJ2-2,CAWSLEGDTGELFF,TGTGCCTGGAGTCTTGAAGGGGACACCGGGGAGCTGTTTTTT
TRBV27,.,TRBD1,TRBJ1-2,CASSSGQGLIRGYTF,TGTGCCAGCAGTTCAGGACAGGGACTAATACGCGGCTACACCTTC
TRBV28,many,TRBD1,TRBJ2-5,CASSRQGVRRETQYF,TGTGCCAGCAGTCGTCAGGGGGTCCGACGGGAGACCCAGTACTTC
TRBV6-1,few,TRBD2,TRBJ2-7,CASSLGASGSSSYEQYF,TGTGCCAGCTCCTTGGGGGCTAGCGGGAGTAGCTCCTACGAGCAGTACTTC
TRBV28,many,TRBD1,TRBJ2-4,CASSSTGVSANIQYF,TGTGCCAGCAGTTCGACAGGGGTGTCCGCAAACATTCAGTACTTC
TRBV12-3/TRBV12-4,.,TRBD2,TRBJ2-3,CASSLTSGGPGDTQYF,TGTGCCAGCAGTCTGACTAGCGGGGGGCCGGGAGATACGCAGTATTTT
TRBV9,many,TRBD2,TRBJ2-2,CASSAEGGRRMRGELFF,TGTGCCAGCAGCGCCGAGGGAGGGAGGAGAATGAGGGGGGAGCTGTTTTTT
TRBV12-3/TRBV12-4,many,.,TRBJ1-2,CASRDSIYGYTF,TGTGCCAGCAGAGACAGCATCTATGGCTACACCTTC
TRBV20-1,few,.,TRBJ1-1,CSARGQADTEAFF,TGCAGTGCTAGAGGTCAGGCGGACACTGAAGCTTTCTTT
TRBV9,many,.,TRBJ2-7,CASSPRLQGEQYF,TGTGCCAGCAGCCCCCGATTACAGGGCGAGCAGTACTTC
TRBV30,few,TRBD1,TRBJ2-7,CAWSVGDRVSYEQYF,TGTGCCTGGAGTGTTGGGGACAGGGTTTCGTACGAGCAGTACTTC
TRBV4-3,few,TRBD2,TRBJ2-1,CASSQDVLAGLNEQFF,TGCGCCAGCAGCCAAGATGTACTAGCGGGGCTTAATGAGCAGTTCTTC
TRBV19,.,TRBD2,TRBJ2-7,CASSGTSGSYEQYF,TGTGCCAGTTCCGGGACTAGCGGATCCTACGAGCAGTACTTC
TRBV30,.,TRBD1,TRBJ2-2,CAGQGYTGELFF,TGTGCAGGACAGGGGTACACCGGGGAGCTGTTTTTT